The rows below give T cell receptor beta chains drawn from one sample of a study of cytomegalovirus exposure and HLA in healthy donors. Sequenced by immunoSEQ multiplex PCR; TCRdb stores in-frame clones only, minus some. The sample shows around 61,000 clones, roughly 90% of them seen only once. Source material: PBMCs. All receptors come from a man younger than 45 in good health and CMV-seropositive. Each CDR3 is given with its conserved first and last residue. The order of the fields is V gene, D gene, clone size, CDR3 length, J gene, CDR3 protein, CDR3 DNA. D genes are given only for firm matches. Not all rows give a size; the values are once, few, many and, for expanded clones, a class.

TRBV10-2	.	.	12	TRBJ2-7	CASSELSYEQYF	TGCGCCAGCAGTGAGCTTAGCTACGAGCAGTACTTC
TRBV28	.	.	12	TRBJ2-1	CASSSTDNEQFF	TGTGCCAGCAGTTCGACAGACAATGAGCAGTTCTTC
TRBV6-5	.	few	16	TRBJ1-3	CASSYTWTVSGNTIYF	TGTGCCAGCAGTTACACCTGGACAGTCTCTGGAAACACCATATATTTT
TRBV11-3	.	.	16	TRBJ2-2	CASSFQASGWGGELFF	TGTGCCAGCAGCTTCCAAGCCAGCGGTTGGGGGGGGGAGCTGTTTTTT
TRBV29-1	TRBD1	once	15	TRBJ1-1	CSVVLTGVVNTEAFF	TGCAGCGTTGTCCTGACAGGGGTTGTGAACACTGAAGCTTTCTTT
TRBV9	TRBD1	.	12	TRBJ1-1	CASSAGQREAFF	TGTGCCAGCAGCGCGGGACAGCGTGAAGCTTTCTTT
TRBV11-3	TRBD2	.	18	TRBJ2-3	CASKKGLGTSVGSDMQYF	TGTGCCAGCAAAAAGGGATTGGGGACTAGTGTAGGTTCAGATATGCAGTATTTT
TRBV12-5	TRBD1	.	11	TRBJ1-4	CASGRDSDLFF	TGTGCTAGTGGCCGGGACAGCGATCTGTTTTTT
TRBV7-6	.	.	15	TRBJ1-1	CASSLLTGTNTEAFF	TGTGCCAGCAGCCTCCTCACAGGGACGAACACTGAAGCTTTCTTT
TRBV6-6	TRBD2	few	16	TRBJ2-5	CASSTLAGAGGETQYF	TGTGCCAGCAGTACTTTAGCGGGAGCGGGAGGGGAGACCCAGTACTTC
TRBV11-2	.	once	15	TRBJ1-3	CASSRTGAPGNTIYF	TGTGCCAGCAGCCGTACTGGTGCCCCTGGAAACACCATATATTTT
TRBV6-5	.	.	15	TRBJ1-1	CASSPLDRMNTEAFF	TGTGCCAGCAGTCCTTTAGATCGTATGAACACTGAAGCTTTCTTT
TRBV29-1	.	few	11	TRBJ1-4	CSFKEGEKLFF	TGCAGCTTCAAAGAGGGTGAAAAACTGTTTTTT
TRBV19	.	.	13	TRBJ2-1	CASSTSRGGEQFF	TGTGCCAGTAGTACCTCTAGGGGGGGAGAGCAGTTCTTC
TRBV7-9	.	.	15	TRBJ2-7	CASSLGAGDGYEQYF	TGTGCCAGCAGCTTAGGGGCAGGGGATGGCTACGAGCAGTACTTC
TRBV2	.	.	14	TRBJ1-1	CASGWTAAMPEAFF	TGTGCCAGCGGTTGGACAGCTGCTATGCCTGAAGCTTTCTTT
TRBV30	TRBD1	.	11	TRBJ1-1	CAWDRGTEAFF	TGTGCCTGGGACAGGGGTACTGAAGCTTTCTTT
TRBV18	TRBD2	.	15	TRBJ2-7	CASSPPASGAYEQYF	TGTGCCAGCTCACCACCGGCTAGCGGAGCCTACGAGCAGTACTTC
TRBV9	TRBD2	.	15	TRBJ2-3	CASSDGGTPLDTQYF	TGTGCCAGCAGCGACGGGGGGACTCCTTTAGATACGCAGTATTTT
TRBV4-1	.	.	13	TRBJ2-5	CASSQVLLETQYF	TGCGCCAGCAGCCAAGTCCTACTTGAGACCCAGTACTTC
TRBV20-1	.	.	11	TRBJ1-1	CSARQDTEAFF	TGCAGTGCGCGACAGGACACTGAAGCTTTCTTT
TRBV9	.	.	14	TRBJ2-2	CASRGDIGTGELFF	TGTGCCAGCAGAGGGGACATCGGGACCGGGGAGCTGTTTTTT
TRBV6-1	TRBD2	.	17	TRBJ2-1	CASSEALTSGAYNEQFF	TGTGCCAGCAGTGAAGCGTTGACTAGCGGGGCCTACAATGAGCAGTTCTTC
TRBV4-3	TRBD1	.	15	TRBJ2-7	CASSHTGTGGYEQYF	TGCGCCAGCAGCCATACCGGGACAGGGGGTTACGAGCAGTACTTC
TRBV6-1	.	few	12	TRBJ1-5	CASGDYPQPQHF	TGTGCCAGCGGAGACTATCCTCAGCCCCAGCATTTT
TRBV2	TRBD2	.	15	TRBJ2-5	CASSVGLAGRETQYF	TGTGCCAGCAGTGTAGGACTAGCGGGAAGGGAGACCCAGTACTTC
TRBV28	.	.	15	TRBJ2-1	CATLEGGGRYNEQFF	TGTGCCACCCTAGAGGGGGGGGGTCGTTACAATGAGCAGTTCTTC
TRBV6-1	TRBD2	.	16	TRBJ2-1	CASSGVLAGEWTEQFF	TGTGCCAGCAGTGGAGTACTAGCGGGAGAGTGGACTGAGCAGTTCTTC
TRBV15	.	.	19	TRBJ2-2	CATSTLQYTTETNTGELFF	TGTGCCACCAGCACTTTGCAATACACTACGGAAACGAACACCGGGGAGCTGTTTTTT
TRBV28	TRBD1	.	15	TRBJ1-4	CASSTPTGANEKLFF	TGTGCCAGCAGTACACCGACAGGGGCTAATGAAAAACTGTTTTTT
TRBV4-1	TRBD1	.	19	TRBJ1-5	CASSQRIAGGSYSNQPQHF	TGCGCCAGCAGTCAACGGATTGCAGGGGGCTCCTATAGCAATCAGCCCCAGCATTTT
TRBV5-6	.	.	16	TRBJ2-6	CASSLGPVSGANVLTF	TGTGCCAGCAGCTTGGGTCCGGTCTCTGGGGCCAACGTCCTGACTTTC
TRBV28	TRBD1	.	15	TRBJ2-7	CASSLNRGRSYEQYF	TGTGCCAGCAGTCTTAACAGGGGCCGGTCCTACGAGCAGTACTTC
TRBV28	TRBD2	.	18	TRBJ2-2	CASSFGAGGPGNTGELFF	TGTGCCAGCAGTTTCGGGGCGGGAGGGCCGGGAAACACCGGGGAGCTGTTTTTT
TRBV7-9	.	.	14	TRBJ1-3	CASSLRESRNTIYF	TGTGCCAGCAGCTTAAGGGAGTCTCGAAACACCATATATTTT
TRBV19	TRBD1	.	14	TRBJ1-5	CASSIDRGNQPQHF	TGTGCCAGTAGTATCGACAGGGGCAATCAGCCCCAGCATTTT
TRBV4-3	.	.	14	TRBJ2-1	CASSQDLSANEQFF	TGCGCCAGCAGCCAAGATCTGAGTGCTAATGAGCAGTTCTTC
TRBV7-2	.	.	16	TRBJ2-2	CASSLGRTWRTGELFF	TGTGCCAGCAGCTTAGGACGGACCTGGAGGACCGGGGAGCTGTTTTTT
TRBV4-3	.	.	15	TRBJ2-1	CASSQDTGAYNEQFF	TGCGCCAGCAGCCAAGATACGGGAGCCTACAATGAGCAGTTCTTC
TRBV11-2	TRBD2	.	15	TRBJ2-1	CASSLVAGGPGEQFF	TGTGCCAGCAGCTTAGTTGCGGGAGGGCCGGGTGAGCAGTTCTTC
TRBV7-2	.	few	14	TRBJ2-1	CASSLVSPYNEQFF	TGTGCCAGCAGCTTAGTCTCCCCCTACAATGAGCAGTTCTTC
TRBV5-1	TRBD1	.	13	TRBJ2-7	CASGQDRAYEQYF	TGCGCCAGCGGACAGGACAGGGCCTACGAGCAGTACTTC
TRBV7-9	.	.	16	TRBJ2-7	CASSPNKGGGGYEQYF	TGTGCCAGCAGCCCCAACAAAGGGGGCGGGGGGTACGAGCAGTACTTC
TRBV5-4	TRBD2	.	14	TRBJ2-1	CASSLGGTTDEQFF	TGTGCCAGCAGCTTGGGGGGGACTACCGATGAGCAGTTCTTC
TRBV11-2	TRBD2	.	16	TRBJ2-7	CASSSGLAGGTYEQYF	TGTGCCAGCAGCTCGGGTCTAGCGGGAGGAACCTATGAGCAGTACTTC
TRBV28	TRBD1	.	14	TRBJ1-1	CASSAGTGNTEAFF	TGTGCCAGCAGTGCCGGGACAGGGAACACTGAAGCTTTCTTT
TRBV28	.	.	13	TRBJ2-7	CASSLGLPGEQYF	TGTGCCAGCAGCTTAGGACTTCCAGGTGAGCAGTACTTC